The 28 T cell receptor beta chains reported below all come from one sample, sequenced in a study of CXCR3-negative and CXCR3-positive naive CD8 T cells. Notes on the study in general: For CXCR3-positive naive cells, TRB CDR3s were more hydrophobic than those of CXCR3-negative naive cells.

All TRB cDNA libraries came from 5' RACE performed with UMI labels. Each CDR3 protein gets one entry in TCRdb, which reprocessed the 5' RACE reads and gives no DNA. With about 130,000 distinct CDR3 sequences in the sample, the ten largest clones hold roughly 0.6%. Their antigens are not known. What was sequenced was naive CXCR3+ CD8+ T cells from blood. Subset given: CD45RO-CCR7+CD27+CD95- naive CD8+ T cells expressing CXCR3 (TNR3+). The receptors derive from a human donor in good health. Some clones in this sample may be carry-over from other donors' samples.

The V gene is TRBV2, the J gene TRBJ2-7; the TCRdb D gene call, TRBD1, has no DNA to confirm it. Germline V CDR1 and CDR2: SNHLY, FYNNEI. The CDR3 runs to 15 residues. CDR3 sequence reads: CASSDRDGASYEQYF.

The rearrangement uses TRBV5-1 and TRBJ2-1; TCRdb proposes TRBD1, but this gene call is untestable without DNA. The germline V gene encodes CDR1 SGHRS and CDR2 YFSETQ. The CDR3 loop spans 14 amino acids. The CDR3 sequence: CASSGDRGYNEQFF.

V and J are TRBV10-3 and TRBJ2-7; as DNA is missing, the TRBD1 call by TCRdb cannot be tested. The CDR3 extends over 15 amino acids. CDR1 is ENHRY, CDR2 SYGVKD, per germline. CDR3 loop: CAISGTGQGTYEQYF.

CDR3 in amino acids: CASSFRAGNNSPLHF. The V gene is TRBV28, the J gene TRBJ1-6; the D gene TCRdb calls, TRBD1, cannot be checked with no DNA. Germline V CDR1 and CDR2: MDHEN, SYDVKM. The CDR3 has 15 amino acids.

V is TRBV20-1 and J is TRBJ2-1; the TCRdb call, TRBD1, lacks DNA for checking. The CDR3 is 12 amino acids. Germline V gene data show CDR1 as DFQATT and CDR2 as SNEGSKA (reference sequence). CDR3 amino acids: CSGQDSYNEQFF.

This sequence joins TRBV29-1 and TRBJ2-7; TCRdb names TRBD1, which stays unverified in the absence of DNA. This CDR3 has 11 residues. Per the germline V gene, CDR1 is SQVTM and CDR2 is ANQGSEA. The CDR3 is CNALQGNEQYF.

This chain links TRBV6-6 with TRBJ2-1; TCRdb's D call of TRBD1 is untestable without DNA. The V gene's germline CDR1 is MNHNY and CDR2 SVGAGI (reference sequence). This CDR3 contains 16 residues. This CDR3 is CASSYGGQGVTNEQFF.

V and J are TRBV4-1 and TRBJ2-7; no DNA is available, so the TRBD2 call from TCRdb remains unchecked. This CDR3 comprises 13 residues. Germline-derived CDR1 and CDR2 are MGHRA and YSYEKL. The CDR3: CASSPTARDEQYF.

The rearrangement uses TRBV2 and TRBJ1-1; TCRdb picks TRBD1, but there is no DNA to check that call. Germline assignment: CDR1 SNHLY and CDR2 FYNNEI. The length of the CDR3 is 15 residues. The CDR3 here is CASTPPGTGNTEAFF.

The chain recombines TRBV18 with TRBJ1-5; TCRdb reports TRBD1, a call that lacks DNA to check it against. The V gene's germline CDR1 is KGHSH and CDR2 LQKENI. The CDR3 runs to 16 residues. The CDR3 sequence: CASSPIRQGAYQPQHF.

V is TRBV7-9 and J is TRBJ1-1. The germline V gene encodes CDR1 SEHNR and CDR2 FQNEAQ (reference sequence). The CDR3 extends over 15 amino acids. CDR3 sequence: CASSLPRTANTEAFF.

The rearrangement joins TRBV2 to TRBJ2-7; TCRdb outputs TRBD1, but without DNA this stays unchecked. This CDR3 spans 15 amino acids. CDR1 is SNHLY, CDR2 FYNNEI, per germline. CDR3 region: CASSEAPGRDYEQYF.

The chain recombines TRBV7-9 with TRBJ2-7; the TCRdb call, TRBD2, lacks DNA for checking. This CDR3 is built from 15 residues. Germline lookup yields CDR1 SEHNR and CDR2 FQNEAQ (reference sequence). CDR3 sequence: CASSRQGRAFYEQYF.

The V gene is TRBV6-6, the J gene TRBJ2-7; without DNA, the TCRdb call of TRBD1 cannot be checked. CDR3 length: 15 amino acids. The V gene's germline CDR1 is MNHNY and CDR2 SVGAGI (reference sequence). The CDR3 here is CASSPGPQLPYEQYF.

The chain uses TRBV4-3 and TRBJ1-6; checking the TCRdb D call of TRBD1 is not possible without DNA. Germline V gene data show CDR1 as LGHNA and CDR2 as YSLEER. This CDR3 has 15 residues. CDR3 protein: CASSQDGGMNSPLHF.

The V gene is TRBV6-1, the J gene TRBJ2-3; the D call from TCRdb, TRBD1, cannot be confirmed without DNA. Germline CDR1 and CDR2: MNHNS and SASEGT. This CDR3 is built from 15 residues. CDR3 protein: CASSERPGVADTQYF.

The CDR3 protein is CSARDRGFYEQYF. The V gene is TRBV20-1, the J gene TRBJ2-7; with no DNA, the TCRdb D assignment of TRBD1 cannot be verified. The CDR3 sequence is 13 residues long. CDR1 and CDR2 (germline): DFQATT, SNEGSKA (reference sequence).

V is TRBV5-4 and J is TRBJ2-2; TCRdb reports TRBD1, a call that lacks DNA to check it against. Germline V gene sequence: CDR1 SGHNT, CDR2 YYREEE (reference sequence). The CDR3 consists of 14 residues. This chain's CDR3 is CACRDFANTGELFF.

The CDR3 sequence is CSGLSVTGNTIYF. The chain couples TRBV29-1 to TRBJ1-3; TCRdb's D call of TRBD1 is untestable without DNA. CDR1 SQVTM and CDR2 ANQGSEA come from the germline V gene. The CDR3 is 13 residues long.

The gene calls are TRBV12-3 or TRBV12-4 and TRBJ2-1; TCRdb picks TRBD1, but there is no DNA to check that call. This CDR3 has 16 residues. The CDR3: CASSLSGDIEYNEQFF.

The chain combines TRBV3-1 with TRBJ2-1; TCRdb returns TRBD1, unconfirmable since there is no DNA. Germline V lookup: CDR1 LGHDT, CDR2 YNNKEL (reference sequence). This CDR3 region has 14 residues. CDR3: CASSQVPWENEQFF.

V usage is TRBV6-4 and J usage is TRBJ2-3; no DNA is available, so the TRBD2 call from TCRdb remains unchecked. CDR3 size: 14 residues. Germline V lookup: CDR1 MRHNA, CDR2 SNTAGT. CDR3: CASSATSVTDTQYF.

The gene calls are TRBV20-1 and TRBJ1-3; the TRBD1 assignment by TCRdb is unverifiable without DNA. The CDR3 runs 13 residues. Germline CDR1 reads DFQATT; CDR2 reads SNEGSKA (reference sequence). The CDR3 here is CSARDRGADTIYF.

The CDR3 reads CASRGYSNQPQHF. The chain has TRBV19 and TRBJ1-5. The CDR3 has 13 amino acids. The germline V gene encodes CDR1 LNHDA and CDR2 SQIVND (reference sequence).

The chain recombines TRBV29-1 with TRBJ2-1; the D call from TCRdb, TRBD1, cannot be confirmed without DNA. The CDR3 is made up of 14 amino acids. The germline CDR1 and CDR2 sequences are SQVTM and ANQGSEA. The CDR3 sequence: CSVHPRDGYNEQFF.

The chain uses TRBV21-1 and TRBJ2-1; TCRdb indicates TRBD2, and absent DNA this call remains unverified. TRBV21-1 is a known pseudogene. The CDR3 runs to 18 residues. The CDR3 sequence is CASSKEGLAGGGKYEQFF.

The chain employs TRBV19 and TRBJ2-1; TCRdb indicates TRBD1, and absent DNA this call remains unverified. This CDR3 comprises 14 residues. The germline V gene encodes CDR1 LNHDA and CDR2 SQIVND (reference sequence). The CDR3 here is CASSIGTGINEQFF.

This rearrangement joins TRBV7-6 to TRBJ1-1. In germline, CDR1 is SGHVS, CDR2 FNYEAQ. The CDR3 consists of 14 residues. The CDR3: CASSLAGDWTEAFF. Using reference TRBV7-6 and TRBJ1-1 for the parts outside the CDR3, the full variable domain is GAGVSQSPRYKVTKRGQDVALRCDPISGHVSLYWYRQALGQGPEFLTYFNYEAQQDKSGLPNDRFSAERPEGSISTLTIQRTEQRDSAMYRCASSLAGDWTEAFFGQGTRLTVV.